Many counts were recorded for the clone carrying this T cell receptor (beta chain). The data stem from a study of molecular identifiers for immune sequencing clone quantification. CDR3 length: 13 amino acids. Trimming shortened V by 3 bases and J by 3 bases, and 8 bases separated the two germline ends. TCRdb processed the PCR reads anew with MiXCR; each CDR3 protein has one entry. The sample holds fewer than 45,000 distinct CDR3 sequences, roughly 20% seen once. The sample was naive CD8+ T cells from blood, with Jurkat cell RNA spiked in. Subset of the sample: FACS-sorted CD8+CD4-CCR7+CD45RA+ naive T cells. The clonotype comes from a human donor in good health. Some libraries in this study had Jurkat cell RNA spiked in. This chain uses TRBV12-3 or TRBV12-4 with TRBJ2-5; D gene unclear. The CDR3 spells CASSFRLEETQYF. DNA for the CDR3: TGTGCCAGCAGTTTTCGGCTAGAAGAGACCCAGTACTTC.